What follows are 32 T cell receptor beta chains derived from one specimen sequenced in a study of blood T cell repertoires in COVID-19. Measured with immunoSEQ multiplex PCR; TCRdb has only the in-frame clones, and not every one. This sample carries hundreds of thousands of clones, approximately 81% of them seen once, and the ten largest clones take roughly 2.6%. Material: PBMCs or T cells enriched from blood (not recorded which). The receptors were sampled from a woman aged 50 to 60 who had recovered from COVID-19.

The V call is TRBV19, the J call TRBJ2-6; unclear D gene. This CDR3 is built from 14 residues. The V and J ends lost 7 bases and 0 bases respectively, with 7 bases between them. Germline lookup yields CDR1 LNHDA and CDR2 SQIVND (reference sequence). The chain's CDR3 is CASTTSSGANVLTF. Written as DNA, the CDR3 is TGTGCCAGTACCACGAGCTCTGGGGCCAACGTCCTGACTTTC.

This chain links TRBV7-9 with TRBJ1-3; D is ambiguous. Germline CDR1 reads SEHNR; CDR2 reads FQNEAQ (reference sequence). V lost 2 bases and J lost 0, with 8 bases in between. This CDR3 region has 15 residues. CDR3 coding DNA: TGTGCCAGCAGCTTAACAAAAAGCTCTGGAAACACCATATATTTT. Encoded protein: CASSLTKSSGNTIYF.

Here the CDR3 reads CASWDRGQGQPQHF. As DNA, the CDR3 is TGTGCCAGCTGGGACAGGGGGCAGGGTCAGCCCCAGCATTTT. The chain joins TRBV19 to TRBJ1-5; 12 bases are shared with TRBD1. CDR1 and CDR2 from the germline V gene are LNHDA and SQIVND (reference sequence). CDR3 length: 14 amino acids. V shed 9 bases, J shed 6 bases, and the junction held 6 bases outside the gene matches.

This clone was seen a single time. In nucleotides, the CDR3 is TGTGCCAGTAGTGCGGGTACTAGCGCGGTCACCGGGGAGCTGTTTTTT. It yields the protein CASSAGTSAVTGELFF. This sequence joins TRBV19 and TRBJ2-2, with 7 bases matching TRBD2. V was clipped by 5 bases and J by 4 bases; unmatched bases: 10. CDR3 length equals 16 residues. The germline V gene has CDR1 LNHDA and CDR2 SQIVND (reference sequence).

The chain combines TRBV10-3 with TRBJ1-3, with 12 bases aligning to TRBD1. Germline-derived CDR1 and CDR2 are ENHRY and SYGVKD. CDR3 size: 16 residues. The trim removed 6 bases at V and 4 bases at J, leaving 7 bases unmatched. In DNA, the CDR3 is TGTGCCATCAGCGGGGGACAGGGGGCAGGAGGAAACACCATATATTTT. Protein: CAISGGQGAGGNTIYF.

The V gene is TRBV2, the J gene TRBJ1-2; 8 positions agree with TRBD1. Germline-derived CDR1 and CDR2 are SNHLY and FYNNEI. Trimming cost V 2 bases and J 7 bases; bases outside gene matches: 3. The CDR3 is 13 amino acids. The CDR3 is CASSEPGQGGYTF. CDR3 DNA: TGTGCCAGCAGTGAACCTGGACAGGGTGGCTACACCTTC.

The chain carries TRBV7-8 and TRBJ2-1; D unclear. V dropped 5 bases and J dropped 7 bases, with 15 bases sitting between them. The CDR3 has 14 amino acids. Germline V lookup: CDR1 SGHVS, CDR2 FQNEAQ. CDR3 sequence reads: CASSAPRPRNEQFF. The DNA of the CDR3 is TGTGCCAGCAGCGCCCCCCGCCCGAGGAATGAGCAGTTCTTC.

The rearrangement links TRBV4-1 to TRBJ2-7; tentatively, D is TRBD2 (5 bases). V was trimmed by 1 base and J by 0 bases, leaving 13 bases between them. The CDR3 runs to 16 residues. From germline, CDR1 is MGHRA and CDR2 YSYEKL. CDR3 amino acids: CASSQAVTGISYEQYF. In DNA form, the CDR3 reads TGCGCCAGCAGCCAAGCGGTCACGGGAATCTCCTACGAGCAGTACTTC.

The rearrangement uses TRBV6-2 or TRBV6-3 and TRBJ2-7; 7 bases align to TRBD2. The germline V gene has CDR1 MNHEY and CDR2 SVGEGT. Unmatched junction bases numbered 6, after V lost 5 bases and J lost 5 bases. The length of the CDR3 is 13 residues. The CDR3 region has the DNA TGTGCCAGCAGTATTGGGGGAGGGAACGAGCAGTACTTC. This translates into CASSIGGGNEQYF.

Here the CDR3 reads CASSPPGQGSGYTF. The CDR3 DNA reads as TGTGCCAGCAGCCCGCCGGGACAGGGGTCTGGCTACACCTTC. The rearrangement links TRBV13 to TRBJ1-2, with TRBD1 matching over 10 bases. Germline V gene data show CDR1 as PRHDT and CDR2 as FYEKMQ (reference sequence). The CDR3 is 14 amino acids. The J segment lost 7 bases and the V segment lost 5 bases, leaving 7 bases of the junction unmatched.

V and J are TRBV2 and TRBJ1-2; TRBD1 agrees at 7 bases. Germline loops: CDR1 SNHLY, CDR2 FYNNEI. The CDR3 length is 16 residues. Trimming at V came to 7 bases and at J to 4 bases, leaving 15 bases not matched to a gene. As DNA, the CDR3 is TGTGCCAGCAACCACGGACGGGACAGACCGGTCTATGGCTACACCTTC. Amino acids: CASNHGRDRPVYGYTF.

The chain employs TRBV30 and TRBJ2-5, with 8 bases identical to TRBD1. Germline V gene lookup returns CDR1 GTSNPN and CDR2 SVGIG (reference sequence). The V and J ends lost 5 bases and 4 bases, in that order; junction bases with no gene match: 9. This CDR3 is built from 14 residues. CDR3 sequence: CAWGKGTGRETQYF. In DNA form, the CDR3 reads TGTGCCTGGGGGAAAGGGACAGGACGAGAGACCCAGTACTTC.

This sequence joins TRBV5-1 and TRBJ1-4, with TRBD1 matching over 8 bases. Germline trimming cut 4 bases from V and 3 bases from J; bases unmatched to any gene: 8. Germline assignment: CDR1 SGHRS and CDR2 YFSETQ. This CDR3 region has 16 residues. CDR3 amino acids: CASSPIVGQANEKLFF. CDR3 bases: TGCGCCAGCAGCCCAATAGTGGGACAGGCTAATGAAAAACTGTTTTTT.

The chain combines TRBV3-1 (or the pseudogene TRBV3-2) with TRBJ1-3, with D tentatively TRBD1 (5 bases). The germline CDR1 and CDR2 sequences are LGHDT and YNNKEL (reference sequence). V was trimmed by 2 bases and J by 0 bases, leaving 8 bases between them. The CDR3 spans 15 residues. In DNA form, the CDR3 reads TGTGCCAGCAGCCAACCTGACAGCTCTGGAAACACCATATATTTT. The encoded protein is CASSQPDSSGNTIYF.

The CDR3 is CASSPGLPPYEQYF. As DNA, the CDR3 is TGTGCCAGCAGCCCGGGACTACCTCCGTACGAGCAGTACTTC. This chain joins TRBV7-9 and TRBJ2-7; TRBD2 aligns across 7 bases. CDR3 length equals 14 residues. V shed 5 bases and J 4 bases; nucleotides not matched to a gene: 8. From germline, CDR1 is SEHNR and CDR2 FQNEAQ (reference sequence).

The chain has TRBV7-3 and TRBJ2-7, with TRBD1 as a possible D gene (6 bases). V was shortened by 5 bases and J by 4 bases, with 15 bases between the two germline ends. Germline CDR1 reads SGHTA; CDR2 reads FQGTGA. The CDR3 has 14 amino acids. The DNA of the CDR3 is TGTGCCAGCAGCCCCGGACAGTTCTCTTACGAGCAGTACTTC. The encoded protein is CASSPGQFSYEQYF.

This chain links TRBV7-6 with TRBJ1-2; unclear D gene. Trimming removed 5 bases from V and 8 bases from J, with 12 bases in between. The CDR3 is 12 amino acids. Per germline, CDR1 SGHVS and CDR2 FNYEAQ. DNA of the CDR3: TGTGCCAGCAGCCCAGACTTCTGGGGCTACACCTTC. This translates into CASSPDFWGYTF.

The genes are TRBV11-2 and TRBJ1-2, with TRBD1 identical over 12 bases. The J segment lost 2 bases and the V segment lost 5 bases, leaving 9 bases of the junction unmatched. CDR1 is SGHAT, CDR2 FQNNGV, per germline. There are 17 residues in the CDR3. This chain's CDR3 is CASSNPGQGAANYGYTF. DNA for the CDR3: TGTGCCAGCAGCAATCCGGGACAGGGGGCGGCGAACTATGGCTACACCTTC. Variable domain in full (rest from reference TRBV11-2 and TRBJ1-2): EAGVAQSPRYKIIEKRQSVAFWCNPISGHATLYWYQQILGQGPKLLIQFQNNGVVDDSQLPKDRFSAERLKGVDSTLKIQPAKLEDSAVYLCASSNPGQGAANYGYTFGSGTRLTVV.

V is TRBV7-2 and J is TRBJ2-2; 14 bases fit TRBD2. CDR1 is SGHTA and CDR2 is FQGNSA in the germline V gene. This CDR3 is built from 17 residues. Unmatched junction bases numbered 2, after V lost 1 base and J lost 4 bases. This CDR3 is CASSLGLAGGTTGELFF. The DNA of the CDR3 is TGTGCCAGCAGCTTAGGACTAGCGGGAGGGACCACCGGGGAGCTGTTTTTT.

CDR3 nucleotide sequence: TGTGCCAGCAGCTGGGGGCAGTACCAGGGCTACACCTTC. Its protein product is CASSWGQYQGYTF. The J gene is TRBJ1-2, the V gene TRBV5-6; weak D call: TRBD1 (6 bases). Trimming shortened V by 3 bases and J by 8 bases, and 14 bases separated the two germline ends. This CDR3 region has 13 residues. Germline CDR1 SGHDT, CDR2 YYEEEE.

The chain recombines TRBV14 with TRBJ1-1, with a tentative D call TRBD1 (6 bases). Trimming pared 4 bases from V and 4 bases from J, leaving 13 bases between. CDR1 and CDR2 (germline): SGHDN, FVKESK. There are 14 residues in the CDR3. The CDR3 loop is CASSPDRPGTEAFF. CDR3 nucleotides: TGTGCCAGCAGCCCCGACAGGCCGGGCACTGAAGCTTTCTTT.

V is TRBV28 and J is TRBJ1-1, with D uncertain. The CDR3 loop spans 13 amino acids. The V and J ends lost 8 bases and 1 base respectively, with 11 bases between them. Per germline, CDR1 MDHEN and CDR2 SYDVKM. The CDR3 loop reads CASRRPGNTEAFF. DNA for the CDR3: TGTGCCAGCCGCCGGCCAGGGAACACTGAAGCTTTCTTT.

DNA for the CDR3: TGTGCCAGCAGGACGGGACAGGGGGCAGAGACCCAGTACTTC. Translated: CASRTGQGAETQYF. V gene TRBV28 combines with J gene TRBJ2-5; TRBD1 aligns across 12 bases. The CDR3 totals 14 residues. Trimming removed 6 bases from V and 4 bases from J; junction bases left unmatched: 3. Germline lookup yields CDR1 MDHEN and CDR2 SYDVKM.

The genes are TRBV6-2 or TRBV6-3 and TRBJ2-3; 11 bases fit TRBD2. The V gene's germline CDR1 is MNHEY and CDR2 SVGEGT. There are 14 residues in the CDR3. V gave up 6 bases and J gave up 10 bases; unmatched junction bases: 9. The CDR3 sequence is CASRPSGGLISQYF. Written as DNA, the CDR3 is TGTGCCAGCAGGCCTAGCGGGGGGTTGATATCGCAGTATTTT.

The gene calls are TRBV18 and TRBJ2-5; the match to TRBD1 covers 7 bases. J gave up 4 bases and V 6 bases, and 11 bases lay outside the gene matches. The CDR3 has 15 amino acids. CDR1 is KGHSH, CDR2 LQKENI, per germline. This CDR3 reads CASSRTGARGETQYF. The CDR3 nucleotides are TGTGCCAGCTCTCGTACAGGGGCGAGGGGAGAGACCCAGTACTTC. The full variable domain, completed using reference TRBV18 and TRBJ2-5, is NAGVMQNPRHLVRRRGQEARLRCSPMKGHSHVYWYRQLPEEGLKFMVYLQKENIIDESGMPKERFSAEFPKEGPSILRIQQVVRGDSAAYFCASSRTGARGETQYFGPGTRLLVL.

This chain links TRBV4-1 with TRBJ2-7; no definite D call. V lost 3 bases to trimming and J lost 3 bases, with 15 bases between them. Germline assignment: CDR1 MGHRA and CDR2 YSYEKL. This CDR3 is built from 15 residues. The CDR3 loop reads CASSHTSPGHYEQYF. The CDR3 DNA is TGCGCCAGCAGCCATACAAGCCCAGGCCACTACGAGCAGTACTTC.

This chain joins TRBV5-5 and TRBJ1-2; D is possibly TRBD1 (6 bases). V was cut by 3 bases and J by 3 bases, with 15 bases left in between. The CDR3 is made up of 15 amino acids. In germline, CDR1 is SGHKS, CDR2 YYEKEE (reference sequence). The CDR3 DNA is TGTGCCAGCAGCTCCAAACAGGGTTGGGACTATGGCTACACCTTC. Translating it yields CASSSKQGWDYGYTF.

The rearrangement joins TRBV9 to TRBJ2-5; TRBD2 aligns across 7 bases. Germline assignment: CDR1 SGDLS and CDR2 YYNGEE. The CDR3 is 15 residues long. The V gene end was trimmed by 3 bases and the J gene end by 5 bases; junction bases not matched to a gene: 10. Written as DNA, the CDR3 is TGTGCCAGCAGCGGGGAGGGGCAGGGCTGGGAGACCCAGTACTTC. Its protein product is CASSGEGQGWETQYF. The full variable domain, in which reference TRBV9 and TRBJ2-5 provide the parts outside the CDR3, is DSGVTQTPKHLITATGQRVTLRCSPRSGDLSVYWYQQSLDQGLQFLIQYYNGEERAKGNILERFSAQQFPDLHSELNLSSLELGDSALYFCASSGEGQGWETQYFGPGTRLLVL.

V usage is TRBV7-9 and J usage is TRBJ1-1; possible D gene TRBD1, 5 bases. Germline CDR1 and CDR2: SEHNR and FQNEAQ (reference sequence). The ends were cut back, 4 bases at V and 3 bases at J, with 12 bases in the middle. The CDR3 runs 14 residues. CDR3 sequence: CASSSRVGDTEAFF. As DNA, the CDR3 is TGTGCCAGCAGCTCTCGAGTAGGGGACACTGAAGCTTTCTTT.

The J gene is TRBJ1-6, the V gene TRBV4-1, with a weak D call TRBD1 (5 bases). This CDR3 region has 16 residues. V shed 3 bases and J shed 6 bases, with 15 bases lying between them. CDR1 and CDR2 (germline): MGHRA, YSYEKL. CDR3 amino acids: CASSQAPGLSNSPLHF. For the CDR3, the DNA is TGCGCCAGCAGCCAGGCTCCGGGACTCTCTAATTCACCCCTCCACTTT.

The V gene is TRBV2, the J gene TRBJ1-2; D may be TRBD1 (5 bases). Trimming left V 7 bases short and J 2 bases short, with 14 bases between. CDR3 length: 14 amino acids. CDR1 is SNHLY and CDR2 is FYNNEI in the germline V gene. The CDR3 protein is CASKFGGENYGYTF. The CDR3 DNA sequence: TGTGCCAGCAAGTTTGGAGGGGAGAACTATGGCTACACCTTC.

The gene calls are TRBV2 and TRBJ1-4; TRBD1 matches at 10 bases. Trimming cost V 3 bases and J 0 bases; bases outside gene matches: 4. Germline V gives CDR1 SNHLY, CDR2 FYNNEI. This CDR3 is built from 17 residues. In DNA, the CDR3 is TGTGCCAGCAGTGATCCGGGACAGGGGACAACTAATGAAAAACTGTTTTTT. Translating gives CASSDPGQGTTNEKLFF.